This T cell receptor beta chain was profiled in a study of cytomegalovirus exposure and HLA in healthy donors. General observations from the study: According to a later analysis, donors in an Asian-associated ancestry cluster reportedly had fewer N-insertions than the roughly 720-donor mean.

Both 60 Vbeta primers and 13 Jbeta primers went into the PCR. The assay was immunoSEQ multiplex PCR, and TCRdb's table has in-frame clones only and misses some. Its listing shows fewer than 130,000 clones. About this clone itself: The target antigen is unknown.

The V end lost 0 bases, the J end lost 8 bases, and 10 bases lay between the germline ends. The length of the CDR3 is 13 residues. Germline CDR1 and CDR2: MNHEY and SVGAGI. This clonotype was sampled from a man aged 50-60 years in good health and CMV-seronegative. The sequenced sample consisted of PBMCs. This chain joins TRBV6-5 and TRBJ1-2; D possibly corresponds to TRBD1 (6 bases). CDR3 loop: CASSYSGGGGYTF. In DNA, the CDR3 is TGTGCCAGCAGTTACTCAGGTGGGGGCGGCTACACCTTC.